This is a list of T cell receptor beta chains from one sample in a study of PD-1 blockade in classical Hodgkin lymphoma. The method was immunoSEQ multiplex PCR; TCRdb's version includes in-frame clones alone and lacks a portion of them. The sample yields 17,000 or so clones, about 80% seen once. The sequences come from peripheral blood mononuclear cells (PBMCs), collected at baseline. These receptors all stem from a human donor with classical Hodgkin lymphoma. Both conserved end residues are part of each CDR3.

J gene,V gene,CDR3 protein
TRBJ1-1,TRBV27,CASSSSPGGGTEAFF
TRBJ1-5,TRBV28,CASSSQGPQHF
TRBJ2-7,TRBV10-3,CAISEGGDLEPYEQYF
TRBJ2-2,TRBV2,CASSWTGGTGELFF
TRBJ1-5,TRBV7-2,CASSFGRGNQPQHF
TRBJ1-1,TRBV5-1,CASSVGQGHTEAFF
TRBJ2-7,TRBV7-9,CASSLDLLGDNEQYF
TRBJ1-5,TRBV19,CASSIRDSNQPQHF
TRBJ2-7,TRBV13,CASNLRGGRYEQYF
TRBJ1-2,TRBV4-1,CASSQDVWVYGYTF
TRBJ2-7,TRBV4-3,CASSQDRDLYYEQYF
TRBJ1-6,TRBV5-4,CASSLSKGSSYNSPLHF
TRBJ2-3,TRBV11-2,CASSLLGGAPTDTQYF
TRBJ2-7,TRBV6-5,CASTPRAGTYEQYF
TRBJ2-1,TRBV7-9,CASSWRRASGTYNEQFF
TRBJ2-2,TRBV6-5,CASSYSGRGELFF
TRBJ1-1,TRBV10-3,CATTGGLVGEAFF
TRBJ2-3,TRBV27,CASRPYPSTDTQYF
TRBJ1-5,TRBV25-1,CASSGQGNQPQHF
TRBJ1-1,TRBV2,CASRYRGQNTEAFF
TRBJ2-2,TRBV19,CASSSGSNTGELFF
TRBJ2-7,TRBV5-5,CAGGENDEQYF
TRBJ2-5,TRBV27,CASSPLGTRDQETQYF
TRBJ1-1,TRBV6-6,CASSSSEARMNTEAFF
TRBJ2-7,TRBV4-2,CASSQDGAGRTYEQYF
TRBJ1-2,TRBV11-2,CASSQFQGAGGYTF
TRBJ2-3,TRBV2,CASRLGQGRIDTQYF
TRBJ2-5,TRBV5-1,CASSLAGGRTKETQYF
TRBJ1-1,TRBV7-2,CASSQRTVNTEAFF
TRBJ2-3,TRBV27,CASSSLAPSLTDTQYF
TRBJ1-4,TRBV5-1,CASSSGGRGEKLFF
TRBJ2-5,TRBV7-9,CASSKKQGAQETQYF